What follows are 3 T cell receptor beta chains derived from one specimen sequenced in a study of Graves' ophthalmopathy and Graves' hyperthyroidism. RNA served as the template for amplifying TCR beta CDR3 regions. Second-round multiplex PCR followed a first-round RT-PCR using HTBI primers. TCRdb reanalysed the multiplex PCR reads using MiXCR and keeps one entry per CDR3 protein. The repertoire includes a few hundred thousand distinct CDR3 sequences, 15% of them detected once, and approximately 7% sits in the top ten. Sequenced input: peripheral blood. Every receptor here comes from a woman between 18 and 30 years old with stable Graves' hyperthyroidism.

The sample holds many counts of this clonotype. The V and J genes are TRBV11-2 and TRBJ2-5; the match to TRBD2 covers 11 bases. Germline lookup yields CDR1 SGHAT and CDR2 FQNNGV. This CDR3 is built from 15 residues. V was clipped by 1 base and J by 4 bases; unmatched bases: 2. The CDR3: CASSLALAGGETQYF. The CDR3 DNA reads as TGTGCCAGCAGCTTAGCCCTAGCGGGGGGAGAGACCCAGTACTTC.

The chain joins TRBV20-1 to TRBJ2-5; 7 bases fit TRBD1. The length of the CDR3 is 13 residues. Germline values: CDR1 DFQATT, CDR2 SNEGSKA (reference sequence). Trimming removed 6 bases from V and 0 bases from J; junction bases left unmatched: 4. CDR3 in amino acids: CSATTGYQETQYF. The DNA for the CDR3 is TGCAGTGCCACGACAGGGTACCAAGAGACCCAGTACTTC.

This clonotype was recorded once. The V call is TRBV12-3 or TRBV12-4, the J call TRBJ2-3; a weak D match, TRBD2 (5 bases). This CDR3 comprises 20 residues. Trimming removed 3 bases at V and 2 bases at J, with 27 bases between. CDR3 bases: TGTGCCAGCAGTTTTCTGGTTCACGGGGAATCAGATGAGGACACAGATACGCAGTATTTT. Amino acids: CASSFLVHGESDEDTDTQYF.